The 28 T cell receptor beta chains reported below all come from one sample, sequenced in a study of control samples from healthy donors and cancer patients (TCRdb year 2020). The library was prepared using the immunoSEQ multiplex PCR assay. The clones in this table, taken by TCRdb from immuneACCESS, are in-frame only. Not every clone is retained; where verified, under half of the shortfall comes from an unresolved V gene, and the cause of the rest is unknown. This sample lists under 150,000 clones; roughly 92% were detected once. The leading ten clones occupy roughly 2.6% of the sample. Sample: blood. Source of these receptors: a man aged 25-45 years in good health.

The chain links TRBV10-2 to TRBJ1-6; D is ambiguous. The V end lost 2 bases, the J end lost 0 bases, and 17 bases lay between the germline ends. This CDR3 contains 19 residues. Per the germline V gene, CDR1 is WSHSY and CDR2 is SAAADI. The CDR3 is CASSEIRGFPSSYNSPLHF. The CDR3 DNA sequence: TGCGCCAGCAGTGAGATCCGAGGTTTCCCCAGCTCCTATAATTCACCCCTCCACTTT.

This chain joins TRBV24-1 and TRBJ1-1; no definite D call. With 0 bases removed from V and 7 bases from J, the gap between germline ends came to 5 bases. From germline, CDR1 is KGHDR and CDR2 SFDVKD. CDR3 size: 12 residues. CDR3 residues: CATSDLGVEAFF. Written as DNA, the CDR3 is TGTGCCACCAGTGATTTGGGGGTTGAAGCTTTCTTT.

The chain carries TRBV2 and TRBJ2-7; D is possibly TRBD2 (5 bases). Looked up from germline, CDR1 is SNHLY and CDR2 is FYNNEI. V gave up 8 bases and J gave up 4 bases, with 12 bases separating them. This CDR3 has 12 amino acids. The CDR3 nucleotides are TGTGCCAGCTCTGGAGGCGGGTACGAGCAGTACGTC. It codes for CASSGGGYEQYV.

This clone was detected only once. The gene calls are TRBV7-9 and TRBJ1-1; 8 bases map to TRBD1. V shed 3 bases and J 3 bases; nucleotides not matched to a gene: 6. The CDR3 is made up of 15 amino acids. Germline V gene sequence: CDR1 SEHNR, CDR2 FQNEAQ (reference sequence). CDR3 sequence (DNA): TGTGCCAGCAGCTTCCTGGACAGGGCGTACACTGAAGCTTTCTTT. It is translated as CASSFLDRAYTEAFF. Filled out from reference TRBV7-9 and TRBJ1-1, the complete variable domain reads DTGVSQNPRHKITKRGQNVTFRCDPISEHNRLYWYRQTLGQGPEFLTYFQNEAQLEKSRLLSDRFSAERPKGSFSTLEIQRTEQGDSAMYLCASSFLDRAYTEAFFGQGTRLTVV.

V is TRBV24-1 and J is TRBJ1-2; 7 bases are shared with TRBD1. Trimming cost V 3 bases and J 8 bases; bases outside gene matches: 8. CDR3 length: 14 residues. Germline assignment: CDR1 KGHDR and CDR2 SFDVKD. The CDR3 protein is CATSDPRDSKGYTF. The CDR3 coding sequence is TGTGCCACCAGTGATCCGCGGGACAGTAAAGGCTACACCTTC.

The CDR3 sequence is CSVAVFPGDSGNTIYF. The CDR3 DNA follows: TGCAGCGTTGCGGTTTTCCCAGGGGACTCTGGAAACACCATATATTTT. The rearrangement joins TRBV29-1 to TRBJ1-3; a weak D match, TRBD1 (6 bases). Germline V gene lookup returns CDR1 SQVTM and CDR2 ANQGSEA. With 4 bases removed from V and 0 bases from J, the gap between germline ends came to 16 bases. The CDR3 is 16 amino acids.

The sample holds one count of this clone. The V and J genes are TRBV10-2 and TRBJ1-6; tentative D call: TRBD1 (5 bases). Trimming shortened V by 7 bases and J by 11 bases, and 15 bases separated the two germline ends. Germline values: CDR1 WSHSY, CDR2 SAAADI. This CDR3 contains 13 residues. CDR3 amino acids: CASNQGFNPPLHF. The CDR3 DNA is TGCGCCAGCAATCAGGGCTTCAATCCACCCCTCCACTTT.

This chain connects TRBV27 to TRBJ2-3; D perhaps matches TRBD1 (6 bases). The CDR3 is 15 residues long. With 6 bases removed from V and 3 bases from J, the gap between germline ends came to 16 bases. CDR1 is MNHEY, CDR2 SMNVEV, per germline (reference sequence). CDR3 nucleotides: TGTGCCAGCAGGTTAGGACAGTCGGGGACAGATACGCAGTATTTT. It codes for CASRLGQSGTDTQYF.

Of note for this clone: This CDR3 is also generated by other DNA sequences in the sample. The chain employs TRBV27 and TRBJ1-1; D gene unclear. Germline CDR1 reads MNHEY; CDR2 reads SMNVEV (reference sequence). With 2 bases removed from V and 1 base from J, the gap between germline ends came to 5 bases. The length of the CDR3 is 13 residues. The CDR3 sequence: CASSLGPNTEAFF. CDR3 sequence (DNA): TGTGCCAGCAGTTTAGGTCCGAACACTGAAGCTTTCTTT.

As DNA, the CDR3 is TGTGCCAGCAGTTTAGTGGGGGCCCAAAATCGAGGCTACACCTTC. Protein product: CASSLVGAQNRGYTF. The chain employs TRBV28 and TRBJ1-2, with D possibly TRBD1 on 6 matching bases. V dropped 2 bases and J dropped 8 bases, with 18 bases sitting between them. This CDR3 spans 15 amino acids. CDR1 is MDHEN and CDR2 is SYDVKM in the germline V gene.

The V and J genes are TRBV5-1 and TRBJ1-1; a possible D gene is TRBD1 (6 bases). The CDR3 sequence is 15 residues long. The germline V gene encodes CDR1 SGHRS and CDR2 YFSETQ. V lost 2 bases and J 4 bases, leaving 15 bases between the germline ends. The CDR3 DNA follows: TGCGCCAGCAGCTTAAGTTTAGGACAGCTCACTGAAGCTTTCTTT. Translation: CASSLSLGQLTEAFF.

J is TRBJ2-3 and V is TRBV12-3 or TRBV12-4; D is uncertain. Between the trimmed V and J ends, which lost 6 bases and 2 bases, there was a span of 6 bases. The CDR3 has 12 amino acids. This CDR3 reads CASSAHTDTQYF. CDR3 bases: TGTGCCAGCAGCGCGCACACAGATACGCAGTATTTT.

This chain connects TRBV27 to TRBJ2-3; tentatively, D is TRBD1 (5 bases). V was shortened by 4 bases and J by 4 bases, with 18 bases between the two germline ends. The CDR3 sequence is 16 residues long. Germline V gene sequence: CDR1 MNHEY, CDR2 SMNVEV (reference sequence). The CDR3 region is CASSSLGAAGPDTQYF. In nucleotides, the CDR3 is TGTGCCAGCAGTTCCCTTGGGGCCGCCGGACCAGATACGCAGTATTTT.

This clone came up once. The chain links TRBV5-1 to TRBJ2-7, with TRBD1 matching over 9 bases. This CDR3 spans 15 amino acids. V gave up 2 bases and J gave up 2 bases; unmatched junction bases: 5. Germline values: CDR1 SGHRS, CDR2 YFSETQ. CDR3 loop: CASSFGTGYPYEQYV. The CDR3 bases are TGCGCCAGCAGCTTTGGGACAGGGTATCCCTACGAGCAGTACGTC.

The genes are TRBV20-1 and TRBJ1-5; no definite D call. Germline V gene data show CDR1 as DFQATT and CDR2 as SNEGSKA (reference sequence). This CDR3 region has 13 residues. V was shortened by 4 bases and J by 0 bases, with 7 bases between the two germline ends. This CDR3 reads CSATEYSNQPQHF. The CDR3, as DNA: TGCAGTGCTACTGAATATAGCAATCAGCCCCAGCATTTT.

The genes are TRBV19 and TRBJ1-3, with D perhaps matching TRBD1 (6 bases). This CDR3 region has 16 residues. Germline V CDR1 and CDR2: LNHDA, SQIVND (reference sequence). V lost 7 bases and J 0 bases, leaving 16 bases between the germline ends. The CDR3 DNA sequence: TGTGCCAGTACTATTACGGGGGGCCCCTCTGGAAACACCATATATTTT. Amino acids: CASTITGGPSGNTIYF.

The chain is built from TRBV6-5 and TRBJ1-6; weak D call: TRBD1 (6 bases). Germline loops: CDR1 MNHEY, CDR2 SVGAGI. The germline V and J ends were trimmed by 6 bases and 7 bases, with 13 bases remaining between them. The CDR3 length is 14 residues. The CDR3 region is CASRSDSQNSPLHF. CDR3 nucleotide sequence: TGTGCCAGCAGATCGGACAGCCAAAATTCACCCCTCCACTTT.

This clone was counted between two and nine times. The chain couples TRBV12-5 to TRBJ2-7; 7 nucleotides line up with TRBD1. CDR1 and CDR2 from the germline V gene are LGHNT and FRNRAP. The CDR3 runs 17 residues. Trimming at V came to 2 bases and at J to 1 base, leaving 11 bases not matched to a gene. The CDR3 bases are TGTGCTAGTGGTTTGATACCGTACGGGACAGCATCCTACGAGCAGTACGTC. Translated, it gives CASGLIPYGTASYEQYV.

This chain joins TRBV12-3 or TRBV12-4 and TRBJ1-3; D ambiguous. The germline V and J ends were trimmed by 3 bases and 4 bases, with 4 bases remaining between them. CDR3 length equals 12 residues. The CDR3 sequence is CASSFRGNTIYF. The CDR3 DNA follows: TGTGCCAGCAGTTTTCGGGGAAACACCATATATTTT.

Points on this clone: This sample also contains other DNA sequences that code for the same CDR3. This chain uses TRBV11-3 with TRBJ1-1; D perhaps matches TRBD1 (5 bases). Trimming shortened V by 1 base and J by 5 bases, and 8 bases separated the two germline ends. The CDR3 has 13 residues. Germline V gene lookup returns CDR1 SGHNT and CDR2 YENEEA. CDR3 sequence (DNA): TGTGCCAGCAGCTTAGTCTGGGGGACTGAAGCTTTCTTT. Amino acids: CASSLVWGTEAFF.

This clone was recorded once. The chain joins TRBV30 to TRBJ1-5, with D possibly being TRBD1 (6 bases). V shed 1 base and J shed 5 bases, with 9 bases lying between them. The germline V gene has CDR1 GTSNPN and CDR2 SVGIG (reference sequence). The CDR3 loop spans 13 amino acids. The CDR3 loop is CAWSEQGDQPQHF. The CDR3 DNA reads as TGTGCCTGGAGTGAACAGGGAGATCAGCCCCAGCATTTT.

The V gene is TRBV29-1, the J gene TRBJ1-1, with TRBD1 matching 11 bases. CDR3 length: 14 residues. CDR1 and CDR2 from the germline V gene are SQVTM and ANQGSEA. Trimming took 8 bases from V and 0 from J; bases not matched to a gene: 5. In DNA, the CDR3 is TGCAGCTCCGGGACAGGGGGGTTGAACACTGAAGCTTTCTTT. Residues: CSSGTGGLNTEAFF.

This clone was detected a few times. The V call is TRBV28, the J call TRBJ1-5; D unresolved. Per the germline V gene, CDR1 is MDHEN and CDR2 is SYDVKM. The V and J ends lost 8 bases and 2 bases respectively, with 13 bases between them. CDR3 length: 14 residues. The CDR3 is CASRMTSGNQPQHF. CDR3 sequence (DNA): TGTGCCAGCCGAATGACTAGCGGCAATCAGCCCCAGCATTTT.

The rearrangement joins TRBV28 to TRBJ1-5; 9 bases map to TRBD1. The CDR3 is 17 residues long. V was clipped by 4 bases and J by 2 bases; unmatched bases: 9. Per the germline V gene, CDR1 is MDHEN and CDR2 is SYDVKM. The CDR3, as DNA: TGTGCCAGCAGTTATTTCACAGGGGGCTCAGGCAATCAGCCCCAGCATTTT. Translated: CASSYFTGGSGNQPQHF.

This chain uses TRBV27 with TRBJ2-7; D possibly corresponds to TRBD1 (6 bases). Trimming pared 5 bases from V and 4 bases from J, leaving 12 bases between. The CDR3 is made up of 13 amino acids. In germline, CDR1 is MNHEY, CDR2 SMNVEV (reference sequence). CDR3 sequence (DNA): TGTGCCAGCAGTCCCCAACAGGGTTACGAGCAGTACTTC. Translated: CASSPQQGYEQYF.

This sequence joins TRBV9 and TRBJ2-2; TRBD2 matches at 7 bases. CDR3 length: 17 amino acids. Trimming took 0 bases from V and 7 from J; bases not matched to a gene: 12. Germline V gene data show CDR1 as SGDLS and CDR2 as YYNGEE. As DNA, the CDR3 is TGTGCCAGCAGCGTAGAGGCCAGCGGGGTAGAAGGCGGGGAGCTGTTTTTT. It yields the protein CASSVEASGVEGGELFF.

This clone was observed a handful of times. The rearrangement uses TRBV6-6 and TRBJ2-3; D is unclear. The CDR3 is 14 amino acids. CDR1 and CDR2 (germline): MNHNY, SVGAGI (reference sequence). V lost 3 bases and J lost 5, with 12 bases in between. Here the CDR3 DNA reads TGTGCCAGCAGTTATTCCCCGGGCCAAGATACGCAGTATTTT. It yields the protein CASSYSPGQDTQYF.

The V gene is TRBV4-1, the J gene TRBJ1-6; tentatively, D is TRBD1 (5 bases). Germline V gene lookup returns CDR1 MGHRA and CDR2 YSYEKL. With 0 bases removed from V and 1 base from J, the gap between germline ends came to 13 bases. The CDR3 has 18 residues. The DNA for the CDR3 is TGCGCCAGCAGCCAAGAGGGGGGTCGGGGATCCTATAATTCACCCCTCCACTTT. Protein sequence: CASSQEGGRGSYNSPLHF.